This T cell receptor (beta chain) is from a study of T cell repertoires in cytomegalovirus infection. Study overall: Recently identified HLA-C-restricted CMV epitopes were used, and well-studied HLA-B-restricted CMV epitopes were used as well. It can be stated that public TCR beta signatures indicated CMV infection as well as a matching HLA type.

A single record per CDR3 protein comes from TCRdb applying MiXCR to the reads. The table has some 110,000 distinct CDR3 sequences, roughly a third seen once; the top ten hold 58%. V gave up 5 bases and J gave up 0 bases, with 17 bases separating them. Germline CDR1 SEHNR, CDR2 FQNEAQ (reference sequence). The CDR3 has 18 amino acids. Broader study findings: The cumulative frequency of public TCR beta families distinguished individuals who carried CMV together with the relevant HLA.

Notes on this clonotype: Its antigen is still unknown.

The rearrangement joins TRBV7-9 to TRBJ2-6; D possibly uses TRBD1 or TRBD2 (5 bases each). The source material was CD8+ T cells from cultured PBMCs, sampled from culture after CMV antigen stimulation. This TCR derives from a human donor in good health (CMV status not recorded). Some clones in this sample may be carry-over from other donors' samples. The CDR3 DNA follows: TGTGCCAGCAGCCTGGATACCCGGGGCCGCTCTGGGGCCAACGTCCTGACTTTC. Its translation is CASSLDTRGRSGANVLTF.